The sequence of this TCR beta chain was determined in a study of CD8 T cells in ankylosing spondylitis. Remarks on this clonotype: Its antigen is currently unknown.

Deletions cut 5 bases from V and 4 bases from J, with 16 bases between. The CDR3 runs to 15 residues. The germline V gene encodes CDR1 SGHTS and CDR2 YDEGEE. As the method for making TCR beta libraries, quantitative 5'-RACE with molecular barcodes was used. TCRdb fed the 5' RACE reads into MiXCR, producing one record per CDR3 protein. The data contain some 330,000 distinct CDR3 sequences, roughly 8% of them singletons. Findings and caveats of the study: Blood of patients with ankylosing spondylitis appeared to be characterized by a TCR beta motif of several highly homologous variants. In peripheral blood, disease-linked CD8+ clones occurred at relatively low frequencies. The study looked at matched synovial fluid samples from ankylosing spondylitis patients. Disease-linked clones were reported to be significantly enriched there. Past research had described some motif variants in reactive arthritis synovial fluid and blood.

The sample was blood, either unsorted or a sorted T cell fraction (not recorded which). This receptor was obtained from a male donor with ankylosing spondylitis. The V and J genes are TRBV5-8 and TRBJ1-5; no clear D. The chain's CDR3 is CASRQRTGRNQPQHF. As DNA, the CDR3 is TGTGCCAGCAGACAAAGGACGGGAAGGAATCAGCCCCAGCATTTT.